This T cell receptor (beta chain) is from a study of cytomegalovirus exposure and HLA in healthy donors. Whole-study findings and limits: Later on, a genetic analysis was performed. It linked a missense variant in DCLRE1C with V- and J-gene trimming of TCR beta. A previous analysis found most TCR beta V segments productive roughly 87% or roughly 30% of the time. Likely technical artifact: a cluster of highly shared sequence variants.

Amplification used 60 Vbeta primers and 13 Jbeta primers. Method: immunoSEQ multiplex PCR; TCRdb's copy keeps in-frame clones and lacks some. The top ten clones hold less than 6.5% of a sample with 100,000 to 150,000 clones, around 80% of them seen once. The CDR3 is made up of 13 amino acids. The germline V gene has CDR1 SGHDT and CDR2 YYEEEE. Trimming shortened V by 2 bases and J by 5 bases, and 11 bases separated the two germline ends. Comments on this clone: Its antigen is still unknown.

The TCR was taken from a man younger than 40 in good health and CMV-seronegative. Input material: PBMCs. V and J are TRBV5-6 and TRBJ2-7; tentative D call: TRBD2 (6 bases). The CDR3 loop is CASSFGAGNEQYF. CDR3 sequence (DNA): TGTGCCAGCAGCTTCGGGGCGGGAAACGAGCAGTACTTC.